Shown below are 20 T cell receptor beta chains from a single sample sequenced in a study of neurological immune-mediated disorders. TCRdb re-called the 5' RACE reads through MiXCR, storing one row per CDR3 protein. The sample contains over 45,000 distinct CDR3 sequences, more than 20% of which appear only once. Material for sequencing was PBMCs. The receptors here all came from a woman in her 70s in good health.

In its sample, this clonotype is medium-sized (0.01 to 0.1%). V and J are TRBV20-1 and TRBJ2-1; tentatively, D is TRBD2 (6 bases). V was cut by 6 bases and J by 8 bases, with 17 bases left in between. The CDR3 length is 13 residues. Germline V lookup: CDR1 DFQATT, CDR2 SNEGSKA (reference sequence). The CDR3 spells CSAPGLNNDEQFF. The CDR3 DNA reads TGCAGTGCCCCGGGACTGAATAATGATGAGCAGTTCTTC.

This rearrangement joins TRBV24-1 to TRBJ2-1; 11 positions match TRBD2. After removal of 1 base from V and 6 bases from J, the junction contained 4 bases not matched to a gene. Germline V CDR1 and CDR2: KGHDR, SFDVKD. The CDR3 sequence is 16 residues long. CDR3 DNA: TGTGCCACCAGTGATTTAGGGACTAGCGGTGTCAATGAGCAGTTCTTC. Residues: CATSDLGTSGVNEQFF.

This clonotype was seen repeatedly, ten times or more. This rearrangement joins TRBV5-1 to TRBJ2-3; D uncertain. The CDR3 loop spans 15 amino acids. V gave up 2 bases and J gave up 2 bases, with 12 bases separating them. Germline V gene lookup returns CDR1 SGHRS and CDR2 YFSETQ. The CDR3 nucleotides read TGCGCCAGCAGCTTATCATCCAGCCTCACAGATACGCAGTATTTT. This sequence encodes CASSLSSSLTDTQYF.

In its sample, this clonotype was seen a few times. V usage is TRBV18 and J usage is TRBJ2-1; TRBD2 matches at 7 bases. Unmatched junction bases numbered 4, after V lost 3 bases and J lost 2 bases. The CDR3 is 15 amino acids. Per the germline V gene, CDR1 is KGHSH and CDR2 is LQKENI. The CDR3 coding sequence is TGTGCCAGCTCACCGTCTAGCGGAACCTACAATGAGCAGTTCTTC. As protein: CASSPSSGTYNEQFF.

This clonotype was seen repeatedly, ten times or more. This chain joins TRBV5-1 and TRBJ2-5; the match to TRBD1 covers 7 bases. V was clipped by 4 bases and J by 1 base; unmatched bases: 4. This CDR3 has 14 residues. CDR1 is SGHRS, CDR2 YFSETQ, per germline. The CDR3 region is CASSDGTVQETQYF. For the CDR3, the DNA is TGCGCCAGCAGCGACGGGACAGTCCAAGAGACCCAGTACTTC.

This clonotype was observed many times. V gene TRBV9 combines with J gene TRBJ1-1, with D possibly being TRBD1 (6 bases). The germline CDR1 and CDR2 sequences are SGDLS and YYNGEE. This CDR3 spans 15 amino acids. The V gene lost 3 bases and the J gene lost 0 bases, with 12 bases spanning the gap. The CDR3 nucleotides read TGTGCCAGCAGCGGCCGGGACAACCTGAACACTGAAGCTTTCTTT. Protein: CASSGRDNLNTEAFF.

This clonotype was picked up a small number of times. This chain uses TRBV18 with TRBJ2-3; TRBD1 matches at 7 bases. Germline CDR1 reads KGHSH; CDR2 reads LQKENI. The CDR3 is made up of 16 amino acids. V lost 4 bases, J lost 6 bases, and 13 bases stayed unmatched. The CDR3 DNA reads as TGTGCCAGCTCACAGGGAGAGACAGGGCAAGGTGATACGCAGTATTTT. Its protein is CASSQGETGQGDTQYF.

This clonotype was observed many times. The chain uses TRBV7-2 and TRBJ2-5, with 9 bases identical to TRBD1. V trimming: 0 bases; J trimming: 5 bases; junction bases outside the gene matches: 7. CDR3 length equals 16 residues. The germline CDR1 and CDR2 sequences are SGHTA and FQGNSA. CDR3 nucleotide sequence: TGTGCCAGCAGCTTAGCGGGGGGACAGGGAGGGGAGACCCAGTACTTC. Its translation: CASSLAGGQGGETQYF.

This chain joins TRBV10-3 and TRBJ2-3, with 7 bases fitting TRBD1. From germline, CDR1 is ENHRY and CDR2 SYGVKD. V shed 6 bases and J 4 bases; nucleotides not matched to a gene: 4. This CDR3 has 13 amino acids. The CDR3: CAISDRVADTQYF. The CDR3 coding sequence is TGTGCCATCAGCGACAGGGTGGCAGATACGCAGTATTTT.

This clonotype was counted at least ten times. The chain recombines TRBV15 with TRBJ2-7, with 7 bases lining up with TRBD2. Germline values: CDR1 LNHNV, CDR2 YYDKDF (reference sequence). Trimming cost V 1 base and J 4 bases; bases outside gene matches: 4. The length of the CDR3 is 14 residues. The CDR3 loop is CATSRVAGVYEQYF. DNA of the CDR3: TGTGCCACCAGCAGAGTTGCGGGGGTATACGAGCAGTACTTC. The complete variable domain, with remaining parts taken from reference TRBV15 and TRBJ2-7, reads DAMVIQNPRYQVTQFGKPVTLSCSQTLNHNVMYWYQQKSSQAPKLLFHYYDKDFNNEADTPDNFQSRRPNTSFCFLDIRSPGLGDTAMYLCATSRVAGVYEQYFGPGTRLTVT.

This clonotype showed up just a few times. The V call is TRBV20-1, the J call TRBJ2-7; D may be TRBD2 (6 bases). This CDR3 region has 13 residues. Between the trimmed V and J ends, which lost 6 bases and 5 bases, there was a span of 17 bases. Germline loops: CDR1 DFQATT, CDR2 SNEGSKA (reference sequence). The DNA for the CDR3 is TGCAGTGCACTGGACTATAGCTCAGACGAGCAGTACTTC. Amino acid sequence: CSALDYSSDEQYF.

The rearrangement links TRBV29-1 to TRBJ1-4, with D unclear. V shed 7 bases and J shed 5 bases, with 8 bases lying between them. The CDR3 length is 11 residues. CDR1 and CDR2 (germline): SQVTM, ANQGSEA. In DNA form, the CDR3 reads TGCAGCGCGGGGTCAAATGAAAAACTGTTTTTT. Protein product: CSAGSNEKLFF.

This chain links TRBV3-1 with TRBJ1-5; the D gene is possibly TRBD1 (6 bases). Germline CDR1 and CDR2: LGHDT and YNNKEL (reference sequence). V gave up 6 bases and J gave up 2 bases, with 11 bases separating them. The CDR3 has 14 residues. This CDR3 reads CASSTGSGNQPQHF. In DNA form, the CDR3 reads TGTGCCAGCAGTACAGGGTCGGGCAATCAGCCCCAGCATTTT.

This clonotype has at least ten counts. The chain is built from TRBV28 and TRBJ2-7; either TRBD1 or TRBD2 may supply D (5 bases each). The CDR3 has 14 residues. V shed 1 base and J shed 4 bases, with 11 bases lying between them. Per the germline V gene, CDR1 is MDHEN and CDR2 is SYDVKM. The CDR3 loop reads CASSLSRAGYEQYF. For the CDR3, the DNA is TGTGCCAGCAGTTTATCGCGGGCAGGGTACGAGCAGTACTTC.

In this sample, this clonotype turned up many times. The chain recombines TRBV7-2 with TRBJ2-1, with 8 bases matching TRBD2. The length of the CDR3 is 14 residues. Germline V CDR1 and CDR2: SGHTA, FQGNSA. Losses at the gene ends were 2 bases for V and 9 bases for J; bases not matched to a gene: 6. CDR3 in amino acids: CASSLSGTRTEQFF. The CDR3 bases are TGTGCCAGCAGCTTATCAGGGACTAGGACTGAGCAGTTCTTC.

This clonotype has ten or more counts. The V gene is TRBV29-1, the J gene TRBJ2-4; D may be TRBD1 or TRBD2 (7 bases each). CDR3 length: 14 residues. The germline V gene encodes CDR1 SQVTM and CDR2 ANQGSEA. Trimming removed 7 bases from V and 0 bases from J, with 13 bases in between. The CDR3 region is CSGEGAVAKNIQYF. The CDR3 DNA sequence: TGCAGCGGGGAGGGGGCAGTAGCCAAAAACATTCAGTACTTC.

This clonotype appeared many times. The chain carries TRBV7-2 and TRBJ2-7; D possibly corresponds to TRBD1 (5 bases). V lost 1 base, J lost 5 bases, and 9 bases lay in between. Germline CDR1 SGHTA, CDR2 FQGNSA. The CDR3 contains 13 residues. Here the CDR3 reads CASSLGGRHEQYF. CDR3 sequence (DNA): TGTGCCAGCAGCTTAGGGGGCCGGCACGAGCAGTACTTC.

This clonotype was recorded at least ten times. V usage is TRBV10-1 and J usage is TRBJ2-5; D tentatively fits TRBD1 or TRBD2 (5 bases each). CDR3 length: 15 residues. CDR1 is WNHNN, CDR2 SYGVQD, per germline (reference sequence). The V end was cut by 8 bases, the J end by 0 bases, with 16 bases between. The CDR3 spells CASGGRDGYQETQYF. As DNA, the CDR3 is TGCGCCAGCGGGGGTCGGGACGGATACCAAGAGACCCAGTACTTC.

In its sample, this clonotype was seen many times. DNA of the CDR3: TGTGCCAGCGGACCCGGACACTCTGAAGCTTTCTTT. Its protein is CASGPGHSEAFF. The V call is TRBV7-9, the J call TRBJ1-1; tentatively, D is TRBD1 (5 bases). The germline CDR1 and CDR2 sequences are SEHNR and FQNEAQ (reference sequence). Trimming took off 8 bases at V and 6 bases at J, with 13 bases between the two ends. The length of the CDR3 is 12 residues.

This clonotype was counted at least ten times. DNA of the CDR3: TGCAGTGCTAGAGATAGGCTAGCGGGGGAATCAACCTACGAGCAGTACTTC. Translating gives CSARDRLAGESTYEQYF. The rearrangement joins TRBV20-1 to TRBJ2-7; 10 nucleotides match TRBD2. The V and J ends lost 0 bases and 2 bases, in that order; junction bases with no gene match: 10. From germline, CDR1 is DFQATT and CDR2 SNEGSKA (reference sequence). CDR3 size: 17 residues.